This T cell receptor beta chain derives from a study of T cell repertoires in cytomegalovirus infection. Whole-study context: The public TCR beta signatures pointed to both CMV infection and matching HLA type. Regarding the study as a whole: Carriers of CMV and the relevant HLA type were discriminated by public TCR beta frequency. Within the response measured ex vivo, HLA-C-restricted CMV-specific TCR beta clonotypes were dominant.

Trimming took 5 bases from V and 2 from J, leaving 12 bases between them. CDR1 and CDR2 (germline): SGHVS, FQNEAQ. This CDR3 spans 14 amino acids. TCRdb fed the reads into MiXCR, producing one record per CDR3 protein. Among 400,000 or so distinct CDR3 sequences, around 32% were seen once, and the ten largest hold around 15%. This clonotype was counted ten times or more. Its target is unknown. The rearrangement uses TRBV7-8 and TRBJ1-2; TRBD1 might be the D (6 bases). Sample: PBMCs. This TCR was recovered from a human donor in good health (CMV status not recorded). Some clones in this sample may be carry-over from other donors' samples. CDR3 protein: CASSPRQGNYGYTF. CDR3 sequence (DNA): TGTGCCAGCAGCCCAAGGCAGGGGAACTATGGCTACACCTTC.